This passage covers 27 T cell receptor beta chains from one sample sequenced in a study of blood T cell repertoires in COVID-19. Sequencing was performed with immunoSEQ multiplex PCR; in TCRdb, only in-frame clones are kept and a portion is missing. This table has approximately 150,000 clones, approximately 82% appearing once. Sequencing was done on a sample of peripheral blood. The receptors derive from a human donor with acute or convalescent COVID-19. The donor label of this sample is uncertain.

This chain links TRBV19 with TRBJ1-5; 11 positions agree with TRBD1. Per germline, CDR1 LNHDA and CDR2 SQIVND (reference sequence). The CDR3 is 17 residues long. V lost 3 bases and J lost 0; bases outside the gene matches: 4. As DNA, the CDR3 is TGTGCCAGTAGTATGGGGACAGGGGGTAATAGCAATCAGCCCCAGCATTTT. Its protein is CASSMGTGGNSNQPQHF.

This chain joins TRBV5-8 and TRBJ2-7, with 9 positions matching TRBD1. CDR3 length equals 17 residues. V shed 0 bases and J 7 bases; nucleotides not matched to a gene: 14. CDR1 is SGHTS, CDR2 YDEGEE, per germline. The CDR3 DNA reads TGTGCCAGCAGCTTGGGGCAAAACGGACAGGGGTACGAGGAGCAGTACTTC. It specifies CASSLGQNGQGYEEQYF.

The chain employs TRBV5-6 and TRBJ2-3; D gene uncertain. Per germline, CDR1 SGHDT and CDR2 YYEEEE. The CDR3 length is 16 residues. Trimming left V 1 base short and J 0 bases short, with 12 bases between. CDR3 nucleotide sequence: TGTGCCAGCAGCTTGAGTCAGGTACGAAGCACAGATACGCAGTATTTT. It is translated as CASSLSQVRSTDTQYF.

V gene TRBV21-1 combines with J gene TRBJ1-5; the D segment call TRBD1 is taken from the table without a DNA check. TRBV21-1 is listed as a pseudogene. The CDR3 has 13 residues. Written as DNA, the CDR3 is TGTGCCAGCAGAGGGCAGGGGTATCAGCCCCAGCATTTT. Translated: CASRGQGYQPQHF.

The chain carries TRBV27 and TRBJ1-2; D may be TRBD1 (5 bases). V lost 5 bases, J lost 2 bases, and 18 bases lay in between. The CDR3 runs to 16 residues. From germline, CDR1 is MNHEY and CDR2 SMNVEV (reference sequence). The CDR3 nucleotides are TGTGCCAGCAGTGAGTTATCTTGGCAGGGAAACTATGGCTACACCTTC. It is translated as CASSELSWQGNYGYTF.

The chain carries TRBV6-1 and TRBJ2-3; 12 bases line up with TRBD2. The CDR3 runs to 17 residues. V was clipped by 0 bases and J by 3 bases; unmatched bases: 4. Germline CDR1 reads MNHNS; CDR2 reads SASEGT. CDR3 DNA sequence: TGTGCCAGCAGTGAAGCGCTCCTAGCGGGGGGGACAGATACGCAGTATTTT. Translating gives CASSEALLAGGTDTQYF.

This chain connects TRBV21-1 to TRBJ1-4; the table assigns TRBD1, which was not confirmed against the DNA. TRBV21-1 is reported as a pseudogene. The CDR3 is made up of 13 amino acids. This CDR3 reads CASTGTTNEKLFF. For the CDR3, the DNA is TGTGCCAGCACAGGAACAACTAATGAAAAACTGTTTTTT.

The chain links TRBV7-8 to TRBJ2-1; 12 bases are shared with TRBD2. The CDR3 has 19 residues. Losses at the gene ends were 5 bases for V and 4 bases for J; bases not matched to a gene: 15. Germline lookup yields CDR1 SGHVS and CDR2 FQNEAQ. Here the CDR3 DNA reads TGTGCCAGCAGCCTAACTCCGCTAGCGGGGGGGCCGGATTACAATGAGCAGTTCTTC. This codes for CASSLTPLAGGPDYNEQFF.

V is TRBV9 and J is TRBJ2-1, with TRBD1 matching 11 bases. This CDR3 spans 17 amino acids. V dropped 2 bases and J dropped 3; count of bases not matched to a gene: 7. The germline gives CDR1 SGDLS, CDR2 YYNGEE. The CDR3 region is CASSVTSGTGGYNEQFF. CDR3 nucleotides: TGTGCCAGCAGCGTTACCTCCGGGACAGGGGGCTACAATGAGCAGTTCTTC.

The V gene is TRBV15, the J gene TRBJ1-2; no definite D call. This CDR3 spans 14 amino acids. Trimming removed 0 bases at V and 6 bases at J, with 11 bases between. Germline V lookup: CDR1 LNHNV, CDR2 YYDKDF (reference sequence). CDR3 in DNA: TGTGCCACCAGCAGAGATCTTCTGGCAGATGGCTACACCTTC. Its protein is CATSRDLLADGYTF.

CDR3 in DNA: TGTGCCAGCATCTACCCAGGGGGGTTGGACACTGAAGCTTTCTTT. It translates to CASIYPGGLDTEAFF. The chain recombines TRBV6-4 with TRBJ1-1; 7 bases map to TRBD1. Germline values: CDR1 MRHNA, CDR2 SNTAGT. This CDR3 contains 15 residues. V trimming: 7 bases; J trimming: 3 bases; junction bases outside the gene matches: 11.

A note on this clone: This sample includes further DNA sequences coding for the same CDR3. CDR3 loop: CASSYSWTGKETQYF. As DNA, the CDR3 is TGTGCCAGCAGTTACTCGTGGACAGGAAAAGAGACCCAGTACTTC. The rearrangement uses TRBV6-5 and TRBJ2-5; 7 bases are a match to TRBD1. The CDR3 is 15 amino acids. The V gene's germline CDR1 is MNHEY and CDR2 SVGAGI. J was trimmed by 3 bases and V by 0 bases; bases with no gene match: 4.

The rearrangement joins TRBV6-1 to TRBJ1-6; weak D call: TRBD1 (6 bases). This CDR3 has 14 amino acids. CDR1 is MNHNS and CDR2 is SASEGT in the germline V gene. The V end was cut by 3 bases, the J end by 7 bases, with 10 bases between. In nucleotides, the CDR3 is TGTGCCAGCAGTGAGACAGGAAGCAATTCACCCCTCCACTTT. It codes for CASSETGSNSPLHF.

The chain joins TRBV12-3 or TRBV12-4 to TRBJ2-2, with 7 bases matching TRBD2. V shed 5 bases, J shed 6 bases, and the junction held 3 bases outside the gene matches. The length of the CDR3 is 13 residues. The CDR3 sequence: CASSPGGAGELFF. The CDR3 DNA is TGTGCCAGCAGTCCGGGGGGTGCCGGGGAGCTGTTTTTT.

In its sample, this clone was seen a few times. The CDR3 loop reads CASSTRGRRMNTEAFF. For the CDR3, the DNA is TGTGCCAGCAGCACCAGGGGGCGGAGGATGAACACTGAAGCTTTCTTT. This chain uses TRBV11-1 with TRBJ1-1, with 8 bases fitting TRBD1. After removal of 5 bases from V and 0 bases from J, the junction contained 8 bases not matched to a gene. The CDR3 runs 16 residues. Germline V CDR1 and CDR2: SGHAT, FQDESV (reference sequence).

There are a few counts of this clone. The rearrangement uses TRBV3-1 (or the pseudogene TRBV3-2) and TRBJ2-7; TRBD1 aligns across 9 bases. V gave up 5 bases and J gave up 8 bases; unmatched junction bases: 7. CDR1 is LGHDT and CDR2 is YNNKEL in the germline V gene (reference sequence). The CDR3 loop spans 13 amino acids. CDR3 coding DNA: TGTGCCAGCAGCTTCAAAGGGACAGGGAAGCAGTACTTC. Residues: CASSFKGTGKQYF.

This rearrangement joins TRBV4-3 to TRBJ2-3, with 12 bases matching TRBD2. Germline V lookup: CDR1 LGHNA, CDR2 YSLEER. J was trimmed by 5 bases and V by 1 base; bases with no gene match: 4. The CDR3 spans 16 residues. CDR3 sequence (DNA): TGCGCCAGCAGCCAAGCGCTAGCGGGGGGGCAAGATACGCAGTATTTT. It codes for CASSQALAGGQDTQYF.

The V gene is TRBV5-1, the J gene TRBJ2-7; 10 nucleotides agree with TRBD2. Losses at the gene ends were 2 bases for V and 6 bases for J; bases not matched to a gene: 5. This CDR3 spans 14 amino acids. Per germline, CDR1 SGHRS and CDR2 YFSETQ. CDR3 region: CASSFTGTSVEQYF. CDR3 DNA: TGCGCCAGCAGCTTCACCGGGACTAGCGTCGAGCAGTACTTC.

This clone has only a few counts. The chain has TRBV5-1 and TRBJ2-1; TRBD2 matches 9 bases. Trimming took 3 bases from V and 2 from J; bases not matched to a gene: 9. Germline lookup yields CDR1 SGHRS and CDR2 YFSETQ. There are 17 residues in the CDR3. CDR3 loop: CASSSSGGPNPYNEQFF. The CDR3 region has the DNA TGCGCCAGCAGCTCGAGCGGGGGGCCGAACCCCTACAATGAGCAGTTCTTC.

This clone turned up a few times. J is TRBJ1-1 and V is TRBV5-1; no definite D call. V lost 7 bases, J lost 8 bases, and 18 bases lay in between. The CDR3 loop spans 13 amino acids. From germline, CDR1 is SGHRS and CDR2 YFSETQ. The CDR3 region is CASGDTVTREAFF. Here the CDR3 DNA reads TGCGCCAGCGGAGATACCGTAACTCGAGAAGCTTTCTTT. Combining the CDR3 with reference TRBV5-1 and TRBJ1-1 gives the whole variable domain KAGVTQTPRYLIKTRGQQVTLSCSPISGHRSVSWYQQTPGQGLQFLFEYFSETQRNKGNFPGRFSGRQFSNSRSEMNVSTLELGDSALYLCASGDTVTREAFFGQGTRLTVV.

The chain couples TRBV3-1 (or the pseudogene TRBV3-2) to TRBJ1-2, with no clear D. Trimming cost V 0 bases and J 2 bases, with 16 bases left between them. Germline-derived CDR1 and CDR2 are LGHDT and YNNKEL (reference sequence). CDR3 size: 17 residues. In nucleotides, the CDR3 is TGTGCCAGCAGCCAAGATGTGTCTCCAGGATTCAACTATGGCTACACCTTC. This encodes CASSQDVSPGFNYGYTF.

This clone occurred once. The chain employs TRBV7-9 and TRBJ2-3; 8 bases agree with TRBD2. V shed 3 bases and J 12 bases; nucleotides not matched to a gene: 8. Germline lookup yields CDR1 SEHNR and CDR2 FQNEAQ (reference sequence). The CDR3 spans 13 residues. CDR3 coding DNA: TGTGCCAGCAGCTTGGCGGGGGGTGCGGATCAGTATTTT. It specifies CASSLAGGADQYF.

The CDR3 DNA sequence: TGTGCCAGCAGTGGACAGGGGGAAACAGATACGCAGTATTTT. Translation: CASSGQGETDTQYF. The J gene is TRBJ2-3, the V gene TRBV5-4, with 10 positions matching TRBD1. CDR3 length: 14 amino acids. J was trimmed by 3 bases and V by 5 bases; bases with no gene match: 3. Germline V gene data show CDR1 as SGHNT and CDR2 as YYREEE (reference sequence).

For the CDR3, the DNA is TGCGCCAGCAGCTTGGCACAGGGCGATGAGCCCCAGCATTTT. This encodes CASSLAQGDEPQHF. The V call is TRBV5-1, the J call TRBJ1-5, with a tentative D call TRBD1 (6 bases). Germline values: CDR1 SGHRS, CDR2 YFSETQ. This CDR3 region has 14 residues. V dropped 0 bases and J dropped 8 bases, with 12 bases sitting between them.

This clone was detected once. This chain links TRBV5-1 with TRBJ1-2, with 10 bases aligning to TRBD1. This CDR3 has 15 residues. The V and J ends lost 0 bases and 4 bases, in that order; junction bases with no gene match: 3. Germline V gene data show CDR1 as SGHRS and CDR2 as YFSETQ. This CDR3 reads CASSLGDRGTYGYTF. The CDR3 nucleotides read TGCGCCAGCAGCTTGGGGGACAGGGGAACCTATGGCTACACCTTC.

The rearrangement uses TRBV3-1 (or the pseudogene TRBV3-2) and TRBJ1-2, with TRBD1 matching 8 bases. This CDR3 region has 13 residues. Per germline, CDR1 LGHDT and CDR2 YNNKEL (reference sequence). J was trimmed by 13 bases and V by 4 bases; bases with no gene match: 11. CDR3 protein: CASSLGQGRPVTF. CDR3 bases: TGTGCCAGCAGCCTCGGACAGGGAAGACCAGTCACCTTC.

The gene calls are TRBV30 and TRBJ2-2; the D is unclear. Germline loops: CDR1 GTSNPN, CDR2 SVGIG (reference sequence). Trimming left V 0 bases short and J 1 base short, with 6 bases between. The CDR3 is 14 amino acids. The CDR3 sequence: CAWSVRGNTGELFF. Written as DNA, the CDR3 is TGTGCCTGGAGTGTCCGAGGGAACACCGGGGAGCTGTTTTTT.